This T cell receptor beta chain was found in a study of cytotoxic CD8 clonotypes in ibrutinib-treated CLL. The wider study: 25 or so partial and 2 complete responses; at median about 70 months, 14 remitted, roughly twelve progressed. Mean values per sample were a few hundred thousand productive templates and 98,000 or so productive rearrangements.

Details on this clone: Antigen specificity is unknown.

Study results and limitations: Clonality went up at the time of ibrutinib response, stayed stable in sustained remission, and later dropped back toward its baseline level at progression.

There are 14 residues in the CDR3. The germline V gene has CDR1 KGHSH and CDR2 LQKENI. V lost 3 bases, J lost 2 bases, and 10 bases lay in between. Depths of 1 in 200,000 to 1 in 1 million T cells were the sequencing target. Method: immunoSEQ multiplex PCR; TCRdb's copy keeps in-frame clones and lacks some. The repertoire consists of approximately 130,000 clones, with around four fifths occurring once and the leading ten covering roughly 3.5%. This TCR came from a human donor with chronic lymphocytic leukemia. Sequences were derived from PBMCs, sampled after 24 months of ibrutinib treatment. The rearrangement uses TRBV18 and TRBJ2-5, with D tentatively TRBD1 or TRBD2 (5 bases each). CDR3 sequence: CASSPPGAQETQYF. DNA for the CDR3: TGTGCCAGCTCACCTCCCGGGGCTCAAGAGACCCAGTACTTC.